The 22 T cell receptor beta chains reported below all come from one sample, sequenced in a study of OX40 agonist ivuxolimab in advanced cancers. The method was immunoSEQ multiplex PCR; TCRdb's version includes in-frame clones alone and lacks a portion of them. The sample comprises more than 45,000 clones, 80% to 90% of which are singletons, and 10% to 15% rests with the top ten. The sequencing here drew on CD4+ or CD8+ T cells sorted from blood, taken in a trial of the OX40 agonist ivuxolimab. The receptors originated from an adult with an advanced solid tumor such as melanoma, head and neck, liver or kidney cancer.

In this sample, this clone turned up a few times. This chain uses TRBV2 with TRBJ1-1, with D possibly matching TRBD1 (6 bases). The length of the CDR3 is 13 residues. V lost 8 bases to trimming and J lost 6 bases, with 16 bases between them. In germline, CDR1 is SNHLY, CDR2 FYNNEI. The CDR3 sequence is CASVKGGPAEAFF. The DNA for the CDR3 is TGTGCCAGCGTCAAAGGGGGGCCGGCTGAAGCTTTCTTT.

CDR3 DNA: TGTGCCAGCAGCTTATGGGACTCTGGGGCCAACGTCCTGACTTTC. Translation gives CASSLWDSGANVLTF. This chain connects TRBV11-2 to TRBJ2-6, with unresolved D. V lost 2 bases, J lost 0 bases, and 5 bases lay in between. Germline CDR1 is SGHAT and CDR2 is FQNNGV. The CDR3 totals 15 residues.

The chain combines TRBV29-1 with TRBJ2-3; possible D gene TRBD2, 5 bases. The CDR3 length is 15 residues. Trimming took 1 base from V and 1 from J, leaving 12 bases between them. Per germline, CDR1 SQVTM and CDR2 ANQGSEA. CDR3 nucleotides: TGCAGCGTTGAAGGGGCACTAGTCGGCACAGATACGCAGTATTTT. Protein sequence: CSVEGALVGTDTQYF.

The chain is built from TRBV2 and TRBJ1-1; 8 nucleotides align to TRBD1. Unmatched junction bases numbered 1, after V lost 1 base and J lost 6 bases. This CDR3 comprises 13 residues. Germline V gene data show CDR1 as SNHLY and CDR2 as FYNNEI. CDR3 protein: CASSEGTGSEAFF. The CDR3 coding sequence is TGTGCCAGCAGTGAAGGGACAGGGTCTGAAGCTTTCTTT.

The genes are TRBV5-5 and TRBJ2-1; D remains unclear. V was clipped by 3 bases and J by 7 bases, with 8 bases between them. This CDR3 is 12 amino acids long. From germline, CDR1 is SGHKS and CDR2 YYEKEE (reference sequence). CDR3 sequence: CASSSLGNEQFF. As DNA, the CDR3 is TGTGCCAGCAGCTCGCTAGGAAATGAGCAGTTCTTC.

This clone appeared a single time. The chain couples TRBV28 to TRBJ2-1, with 8 bases matching TRBD2. The V and J ends lost 1 base and 2 bases, in that order; junction bases with no gene match: 7. CDR3 length equals 17 residues. The germline V gene encodes CDR1 MDHEN and CDR2 SYDVKM. The CDR3 here is CASSLFGSGSTYNEQFF. The CDR3, as DNA: TGTGCCAGCAGTTTATTTGGCAGCGGGAGCACCTACAATGAGCAGTTCTTC.

The genes are TRBV4-1 and TRBJ2-1; TRBD2 matches 8 bases. After removal of 4 bases from V and 0 bases from J, the junction contained 2 bases not matched to a gene. CDR3 length: 15 amino acids. Germline V gives CDR1 MGHRA, CDR2 YSYEKL. The CDR3 coding sequence is TGCGCCAGCAGCCGGGGGACTAGCTCCTACAATGAGCAGTTCTTC. It codes for CASSRGTSSYNEQFF.

The chain's CDR3 is CASSDMTSAPNNEQFF. The CDR3, as DNA: TGCGCCAGCAGTGATATGACTAGCGCCCCTAACAATGAGCAGTTCTTC. The chain joins TRBV10-1 to TRBJ2-1; 8 bases agree with TRBD2. V lost 3 bases to trimming and J lost 5 bases; unmatched junction nucleotides: 9. Germline V lookup: CDR1 WNHNN, CDR2 SYGVQD (reference sequence). CDR3 length: 16 residues.

The chain links TRBV7-8 to TRBJ2-4, with D maybe TRBD2 (5 bases). Germline-derived CDR1 and CDR2 are SGHVS and FQNEAQ. V dropped 5 bases and J dropped 7 bases, with 15 bases sitting between them. The CDR3 is 14 residues long. CDR3 sequence: CASSPGVAPNIQYF. The CDR3, as DNA: TGTGCCAGCAGCCCCGGGGTGGCGCCTAACATTCAGTACTTC.

This clone came up once. V gene TRBV19 combines with J gene TRBJ1-5; D remains ambiguous. V shed 7 bases and J shed 4 bases, with 17 bases lying between them. The germline V gene encodes CDR1 LNHDA and CDR2 SQIVND (reference sequence). There are 15 residues in the CDR3. The CDR3, as DNA: TGTGCCAGTATCCCGACCCAGGTTGGGAATCAGCCCCAGCATTTT. This sequence encodes CASIPTQVGNQPQHF.

CDR3 coding DNA: TGCAGCGGGACCGGGACGGTGCAAGAGACCCAGTACTTC. This encodes CSGTGTVQETQYF. The chain is built from TRBV29-1 and TRBJ2-5; D tentatively fits TRBD1 or TRBD2 (5 bases each). This CDR3 has 13 amino acids. The germline V gene has CDR1 SQVTM and CDR2 ANQGSEA. Between the trimmed V and J ends, which lost 7 bases and 2 bases, there was a span of 14 bases.

The rearrangement links TRBV18 to TRBJ2-7, with 11 bases identical to TRBD2. This CDR3 has 14 amino acids. J gave up 7 bases and V 5 bases, and 7 bases lay outside the gene matches. Germline V CDR1 and CDR2: KGHSH, LQKENI. In DNA, the CDR3 is TGTGCCAGCTCAACATCCAGACTAGCGGGGGAGCAGTACGTC. Amino acids: CASSTSRLAGEQYV.

This rearrangement joins TRBV9 to TRBJ2-4, with D hard to call. Trimming left V 7 bases short and J 6 bases short, with 2 bases between. This CDR3 is 9 amino acids long. Germline V gene lookup returns CDR1 SGDLS and CDR2 YYNGEE. CDR3 amino acids: CASLNIQYF. The CDR3 nucleotides read TGTGCCAGCCTAAACATTCAGTACTTC.

The chain uses TRBV19 and TRBJ1-4, with unresolved D. V lost 4 bases to trimming and J lost 7 bases, with 7 bases between them. CDR1 is LNHDA and CDR2 is SQIVND in the germline V gene (reference sequence). The CDR3 is 12 amino acids. CDR3 sequence (DNA): TGTGCCAGTAGTAGTTGGGGTGAAAAACTGTTTTTT. Protein sequence: CASSSWGEKLFF.

The count of this clone is one. J is TRBJ2-7 and V is TRBV6-5; 7 nucleotides match TRBD2. The V and J ends lost 7 bases and 2 bases, in that order; junction bases with no gene match: 8. Looked up from germline, CDR1 is MNHEY and CDR2 is SVGAGI. This CDR3 has 14 residues. The CDR3 nucleotides are TGTGCCAGCATCGGGACTATCTGGCCCTACGAGCAGTACGTC. Translation: CASIGTIWPYEQYV.

This clone was seen a few times. V and J are TRBV30 and TRBJ1-1, with no clear D. This CDR3 is built from 12 residues. CDR1 and CDR2 from the germline V gene are GTSNPN and SVGIG (reference sequence). Trimming left V 7 bases short and J 1 base short, with 10 bases between. CDR3 nucleotides: TGTGCCTCGCAACGGGAGAACACTGAAGCTTTCTTT. Translated: CASQRENTEAFF.

This chain uses TRBV15 with TRBJ2-1, with D unresolved. Germline loops: CDR1 LNHNV, CDR2 YYDKDF (reference sequence). CDR3 length: 16 residues. The V end was cut by 0 bases, the J end by 6 bases, with 15 bases between. The CDR3 region has the DNA TGTGCCACCAGCAGAGATCGGGTAGGGCTGGGCAATGAGCAGTTCTTC. This translates into CATSRDRVGLGNEQFF.

This clone was recorded a few times. This same CDR3 is encoded by further DNA sequences in the sample. V is TRBV4-3 and J is TRBJ2-5; no definite D call. Germline V lookup: CDR1 LGHNA, CDR2 YSLEER. The length of the CDR3 is 13 residues. The V end lost 0 bases, the J end lost 5 bases, and 7 bases lay between the germline ends. DNA of the CDR3: TGCGCCAGCAGCCAAGAGGGATGGGAGACCCAGTACTTC. It yields the protein CASSQEGWETQYF.

The rearrangement uses TRBV4-1 and TRBJ2-7, with unresolved D. CDR3 length equals 15 residues. Trimming shortened V by 0 bases and J by 2 bases, and 11 bases separated the two germline ends. Germline V lookup: CDR1 MGHRA, CDR2 YSYEKL. The CDR3, as DNA: TGCGCCAGCAGCCAAGATCTGGCCCTGACCTACGAGCAGTACTTC. Translation: CASSQDLALTYEQYF.

The chain employs TRBV27 and TRBJ2-1; D is undetermined. CDR3 size: 14 residues. V lost 0 bases and J lost 1, with 4 bases in between. Germline V gene lookup returns CDR1 MNHEY and CDR2 SMNVEV (reference sequence). Here the CDR3 DNA reads TGTGCCAGCAGTTTATCGAAGTCCTACAATGAGCAGTTCTTC. This codes for CASSLSKSYNEQFF.

V is TRBV5-4 and J is TRBJ2-1; 12 positions match TRBD2. V lost 2 bases and J lost 3; bases outside the gene matches: 6. From germline, CDR1 is SGHNT and CDR2 YYREEE (reference sequence). CDR3 length equals 17 residues. The CDR3 DNA is TGTGCCAGCAGCTTTCCTAGCGGGAGGGGGGTCTACAATGAGCAGTTCTTC. Translating gives CASSFPSGRGVYNEQFF.

V usage is TRBV4-1 and J usage is TRBJ1-3, with unresolved D. CDR1 is MGHRA, CDR2 YSYEKL, per germline. Trimming removed 0 bases from V and 4 bases from J, with 10 bases in between. This CDR3 has 15 amino acids. DNA of the CDR3: TGCGCCAGCAGCCAAGACCCCTTGCGGGGAAACACCATATATTTT. This sequence encodes CASSQDPLRGNTIYF.